This is a list of T cell receptor beta chains from one sample in a study of cytomegalovirus exposure and HLA in healthy donors. The repertoire was sequenced with immunoSEQ multiplex PCR; TCRdb's copy has only in-frame clones and lacks some. Counted here are under 200,000 clones, under 85% occurring once; the ten biggest clones make up around 3%. Sequenced sample: PBMCs. The receptors were sampled from a female donor in good health and CMV-seronegative. The CDR3 runs from the conserved cysteine through the conserved F or W. A D gene is named only where the DNA matches it firmly. Some rows have no size entry. The others give once, few or many, or a class for an expanded clone.

D: NA
length: 14
size: NA
V: TRBV28
J: TRBJ2-7
DNA: TGTGCCAGCAGTTTAACCCAGGGGATCTACGAGCAGTACTTC
CDR3: CASSLTQGIYEQYF

D: TRBD1
length: 16
size: NA
V: TRBV28
J: TRBJ2-2
DNA: TGTGCCAGCAGTAAAACAGGGGGCTATAACACCGGGGAGCTGTTTTTT
CDR3: CASSKTGGYNTGELFF

D: TRBD2
length: 13
size: NA
V: TRBV5-1
J: TRBJ2-5
DNA: TGCGCCAGCAGCCCGGGGGGGCAAGAGACCCAGTACTTC
CDR3: CASSPGGQETQYF

D: NA
length: 13
size: NA
V: TRBV18
J: TRBJ2-3
DNA: TGTGCCAGCTCACCACAGGGGTTGAATACGCAGTATTTT
CDR3: CASSPQGLNTQYF

D: NA
length: 11
size: NA
V: TRBV20-1
J: TRBJ1-4
DNA: TGCAGTGCTAGAGTATCGGGGGAACTGTTTTTT
CDR3: CSARVSGELFF

D: NA
length: 14
size: NA
V: TRBV19
J: TRBJ2-7
DNA: TGTGCCAGTAGTATCCGGGGATTAACCTACGAGCAGTACTTC
CDR3: CASSIRGLTYEQYF

D: NA
length: 14
size: NA
V: TRBV28
J: TRBJ1-2
DNA: TGTGCCAGCAGTTTATTGGGCAGGGATTATGGCTACACCTTC
CDR3: CASSLLGRDYGYTF

D: TRBD2
length: 16
size: NA
V: TRBV7-9
J: TRBJ2-3
DNA: TGTGCCAGCAGCTTAGGACTAGCGGCTAGCACAGATACGCAGTATTTT
CDR3: CASSLGLAASTDTQYF

D: TRBD2
length: 16
size: NA
V: TRBV7-9
J: TRBJ2-7
DNA: TGTTCCAGCAGTTTAGTTCCCGGGAGGGGGGAATACGAGCAGTACTTC
CDR3: CSSSLVPGRGEYEQYF

D: TRBD1
length: 15
size: NA
V: TRBV10-3
J: TRBJ1-1
DNA: TGTGCCATCAGTGAGTTGGGACAGCAGAACACTGAAGCTTTCTTT
CDR3: CAISELGQQNTEAFF

D: TRBD1
length: 14
size: NA
V: TRBV11-2
J: TRBJ1-6
DNA: TGTGCCAGCAGCCAGGGACAGTCCAATTCACCCCTCCACTTT
CDR3: CASSQGQSNSPLHF

D: NA
length: 16
size: NA
V: TRBV10-1
J: TRBJ1-1
DNA: TGCGCCAGCAGTCACAGAACAGGGCCCATGAACACTGAAGCTTTCTTT
CDR3: CASSHRTGPMNTEAFF

D: NA
length: 11
size: NA
V: TRBV5-1
J: TRBJ2-1
DNA: TGCGCCAGCAGCTCCAACAAGGAGCAGTTCTTC
CDR3: CASSSNKEQFF

D: TRBD2
length: 15
size: NA
V: TRBV18
J: TRBJ2-7
DNA: TGTGCCAGCTCACCCCCGGGTAGCGGGAGCTACGAGCAGTACTTC
CDR3: CASSPPGSGSYEQYF

D: NA
length: 16
size: NA
V: TRBV28
J: TRBJ1-2
DNA: TGTGCCAGCAGTTCCCTCCTGGGGGGAGGCCACTATGGCTACACCTTC
CDR3: CASSSLLGGGHYGYTF

D: NA
length: 18
size: once
V: TRBV13
J: TRBJ1-2
DNA: TGTGCCAGCAGCCCGTACCCCCGTGGGCAGGGCATTTACTATGGCTACACCTTC
CDR3: CASSPYPRGQGIYYGYTF

D: TRBD1
length: 15
size: NA
V: TRBV7-7
J: TRBJ1-3
DNA: TGTGCCAGCAGCTTAGCTGGGACAGGGGGACACACCATATATTTT
CDR3: CASSLAGTGGHTIYF

D: NA
length: 12
size: NA
V: TRBV19
J: TRBJ2-1
DNA: TGTGCCAGTAGTCCGCCGGCGGGTGAGCAGTTCTTC
CDR3: CASSPPAGEQFF